One and the same sample provided the 5 T cell receptor beta chains below, sequenced in a study of blood T cell repertoires in COVID-19. Here immunoSEQ multiplex PCR was the method, and the copy in TCRdb shows in-frame clones only, minus some. The sample contains about 430,000 clones, 70% to 90% of which appear only once. Sequencing was done on a sample of PBMCs or T cells enriched from blood (not recorded which). These receptors came from a woman in her twenties or thirties with acute COVID-19.

CDR3 DNA: TGCGCCAGCAGTCCCGCGGAGCCACAGAGGGACACCGGGGAGCTGTTTTTT. Encoded protein: CASSPAEPQRDTGELFF. V usage is TRBV23-1 and J usage is TRBJ2-2, with a possible D match to TRBD2 (5 bases). TRBV23-1 is an ORF, with its function uncertain. The V end lost 4 bases, the J end lost 3 bases, and 18 bases lay between the germline ends. The CDR3 consists of 17 residues.

This sequence joins TRBV13 and TRBJ2-7, with 10 bases that match TRBD1. Germline CDR1 reads PRHDT; CDR2 reads FYEKMQ (reference sequence). The CDR3 loop spans 16 amino acids. The trim removed 1 base at V and 5 bases at J, leaving 8 bases unmatched. The CDR3 DNA follows: TGTGCCAGCAGCTTAGAAAGGACAGGGGGTAACCACGAGCAGTACTTC. Its protein product is CASSLERTGGNHEQYF.

The chain employs TRBV5-1 and TRBJ2-7; D possibly corresponds to TRBD2 (6 bases). Trimming shortened V by 4 bases and J by 6 bases, and 20 bases separated the two germline ends. The CDR3 totals 15 residues. Germline assignment: CDR1 SGHRS and CDR2 YFSETQ. CDR3 protein: CASSDGSPFLGEQYF. Written as DNA, the CDR3 is TGCGCCAGCAGCGACGGGAGCCCTTTTCTGGGCGAGCAGTACTTC.

Worth noting for this clone: One end of the junction varies from germline; a read error may be responsible. J is TRBJ2-7 and V is TRBV23-1, with 7 bases identical to TRBD1. TRBV23-1 is an ORF, and what it does is uncertain. The length of the CDR3 is 11 residues. CDR3 bases: TGCGCCAGCAGTCAGTGCCGGGACAGTAGGTTC. This encodes CASSQCRDSRF.

The V call is TRBV3-1 (or the pseudogene TRBV3-2), the J call TRBJ1-1; 8 bases fit TRBD1. Germline V gene lookup returns CDR1 LGHDT and CDR2 YNNKEL (reference sequence). This CDR3 has 19 residues. V was clipped by 0 bases and J by 0 bases; unmatched bases: 12. This CDR3 is CASSQDCQGTGRLNTEAFF. The DNA for the CDR3 is TGTGCCAGCAGCCAAGATTGTCAAGGGACAGGTCGCCTGAACACTGAAGCTTTCTTT.